Sequencing of this TCR beta chain was carried out in a study of tumor-infiltrating lymphocytes in primary liver carcinoma. Study-wide context: By surgical resection, the patients were treated for their primary liver carcinoma.

The source of the blood RNA was unsorted whole blood, and germline DNA was extracted as well. The CDR3 is 14 residues long. Germline CDR1 and CDR2: SGHAT and FQDESV (reference sequence). V dropped 5 bases and J dropped 6 bases, with 14 bases sitting between them. Making TCR beta cDNA involved approximately 530 ng total RNA and a constant-region primer. Amplification in three nested multiplex PCR rounds with slightly modified ARM-PCR gave rise to TCR beta libraries. Both of the initial two PCR rounds ran for around 9 cycles and employed TRBV1-TRBV30 forward primers alongside a C-beta reverse primer. TCRdb ran MiXCR on the multiplex PCR reads and lists one entry per CDR3 protein. The sample yields 300,000 to 350,000 distinct CDR3 sequences, around 50% seen once. Points from the study as a whole: Tumors had a significantly higher top-250-clone fraction than blood (p = 0.039).

This clonotype came up once. Its antigen remains unknown. The sequence derives from a woman in her twenties or thirties with primary liver carcinoma and hepatitis B virus infection. The chain employs TRBV11-1 and TRBJ2-1; D might be TRBD1 or TRBD2, each matching 5 bases. The material sequenced was peripheral blood. The CDR3 DNA reads as TGTGCCAGCAGCCTCCGGGGCTCCATCAATGAGCAGTTCTTC. Encoded protein: CASSLRGSINEQFF. Full variable domain (outside the CDR3, taken from reference TRBV11-1 and TRBJ2-1): EAEVAQSPRYKITEKSQAVAFWCDPISGHATLYWYRQILGQGPELLVQFQDESVVDDSQLPKDRFSAERLKGVDSTLKIQPAELGDSAMYLCASSLRGSINEQFFGPGTRLTVL.